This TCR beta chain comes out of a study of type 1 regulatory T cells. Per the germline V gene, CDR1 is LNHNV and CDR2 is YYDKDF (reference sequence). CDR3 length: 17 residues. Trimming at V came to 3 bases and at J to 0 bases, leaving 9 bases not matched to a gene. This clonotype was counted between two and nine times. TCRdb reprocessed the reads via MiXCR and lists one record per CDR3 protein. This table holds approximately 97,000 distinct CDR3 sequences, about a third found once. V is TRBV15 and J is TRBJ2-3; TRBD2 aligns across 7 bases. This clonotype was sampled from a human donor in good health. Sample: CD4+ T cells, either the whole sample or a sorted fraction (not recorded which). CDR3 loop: CATSREAGRASTDTQYF. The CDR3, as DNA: TGTGCCACCAGCAGGGAGGCAGGGAGGGCTAGCACAGATACGCAGTATTTT.